This TCR beta chain emerged from a study of regulatory dendritic cells for organ transplantation. Regarding the study as a whole: Mature dendritic cells appeared to drive more memory CD8+ clonal expansion than regulatory ones. Alloreactive memory CD8+ T cell pools varied considerably between individuals.

Memory T cells were CD45RO+, naive were CD45RA+, sorted by FACS. The length of the CDR3 is 14 residues. Looked up from germline, CDR1 is MDHEN and CDR2 is SYDVKM. V shed 6 bases, J shed 1 base, and the junction held 3 bases outside the gene matches. The table came from immunoSEQ multiplex PCR; TCRdb's copy has only in-frame clones and leaves some out. This sample has 35,000 to 45,000 clones, with around nine tenths found just once. In the case of this clone: The antigen remains undetermined.

The chain links TRBV28 to TRBJ2-3, with 8 bases aligning to TRBD1. The sequenced material came from naive CD8+ T cells from blood. Specified subset: CD45RA+ naive T cells. This TCR derives from a human donor in good health. For the CDR3, the DNA is TGTGCCAGCAGCCAGACAGGGGGCACAGATACGCAGTATTTT. Its protein is CASSQTGGTDTQYF.